This is a list of T cell receptor beta chains from one sample in a study of long-term antiretroviral therapy in people with HIV. Only in-frame clones appear in the TCRdb table, and some are missing; sequencing was by immunoSEQ multiplex PCR. The top ten clones hold 6.5% to 8.5% of a sample with about 17,000 clones, 80% to 90% of them seen once. The sequencing here drew on unsorted PBMCs, taken 0.1 years after starting antiretroviral therapy. Receptor source: a man between 18 and 35 years old with HIV. CDR3s include the opening cysteine and the closing phenylalanine or tryptophan. A D gene is named only where the DNA matches it firmly. Rows give clone size only sometimes, using once, few, many, or a class for an expanded clone.

v_gene	abundance	d_gene	j_gene	CDR3aa	CDR3nt
TRBV5-4	-	TRBD2	TRBJ2-3	CASSVGSGVPTDTQYF	TGTGCCAGCAGTGTCGGAAGCGGGGTACCAACAGATACGCAGTATTTT
TRBV9	-	TRBD2	TRBJ2-7	CASSVPGTSMYF	TGTGCCAGCAGCGTTCCCGGGACTAGCATGTACTTC
TRBV19	-	TRBD1	TRBJ1-1	CASRQGGYTEAFF	TGTGCCAGCCGACAGGGAGGGTACACTGAAGCTTTCTTT
TRBV7-6	-	-	TRBJ1-1	CASGREVNTEAFF	TGTGCCAGCGGGAGAGAGGTGAACACTGAAGCTTTCTTT
TRBV25-1	-	-	TRBJ2-7	CASSFGQGSYEQYF	TGTGCCAGCAGTTTTGGCCAGGGGTCTTACGAGCAGTACTTC
TRBV6-5	-	-	TRBJ2-3	CASSSSPATDTQYF	TGTGCCAGCAGCTCCTCCCCTGCGACAGATACGCAGTATTTT
TRBV7-9	-	-	TRBJ1-5	CASTPRGAWPKPQHF	TGTGCCAGCACCCCCCGGGGGGCTTGGCCCAAGCCCCAGCATTTT
TRBV7-2	-	-	TRBJ2-2	CASSFGPRASWNTGELFF	TGTGCCAGCAGCTTCGGGCCCCGGGCTAGCTGGAACACCGGGGAGCTGTTTTTT
TRBV6-5	-	-	TRBJ1-2	CASTSGDGYTF	TGTGCCAGCACCTCCGGGGACGGCTACACCTTC
TRBV23-1	-	TRBD2	TRBJ2-1	CASSQPPPTSGRYNEQFF	TGCGCCAGCAGTCAACCACCCCCGACTAGCGGGCGCTACAATGAGCAGTTCTTC
TRBV9	-	TRBD2	TRBJ2-3	CASGTSGNPRTDTQYF	TGTGCCAGCGGGACTAGCGGGAACCCACGCACAGATACGCAGTATTTT
TRBV6-6	few	-	TRBJ1-1	CASSYSGASEAFF	TGTGCCAGCAGTTACTCGGGGGCGAGTGAAGCTTTCTTT
TRBV9	-	-	TRBJ2-5	CASSPEGGVYQETQYF	TGTGCCAGCAGCCCAGAGGGCGGGGTGTACCAAGAGACCCAGTACTTC
TRBV2	-	TRBD1	TRBJ2-2	CASSEQGQEDTGELFF	TGTGCCAGCAGTGAACAGGGACAGGAGGATACCGGGGAGCTGTTTTTT
TRBV7-6	-	-	TRBJ2-7	CASSLPGGEQYF	TGTGCCAGCAGCCTCCCCGGAGGCGAGCAGTACTTC
TRBV11-2	-	-	TRBJ2-3	CASSLDGRSDTQYF	TGTGCCAGCAGCTTAGATGGGAGGTCAGATACGCAGTATTTT
TRBV14	-	-	TRBJ1-1	CASSLSQGSTEAFF	TGTGCCAGCAGCTTATCACAGGGCAGCACTGAAGCTTTCTTT
TRBV6-6	once	TRBD1	TRBJ1-4	CASRWTGNNEKLFF	TGTGCCAGCCGGTGGACAGGGAATAATGAAAAACTGTTTTTT
TRBV11-2	-	-	TRBJ1-3	CASSSPGVDIEDTIYF	TGTGCCAGCAGCTCACCGGGGGTCGATATTGAAGACACCATATATTTT
TRBV5-6	few	TRBD1	TRBJ2-7	CASSPGQGLDEQYF	TGTGCCAGCAGCCCGGGACAGGGCCTCGACGAGCAGTACTTC
TRBV18	-	TRBD2	TRBJ2-5	CASSPERGVVGATQYF	TGTGCCAGCTCACCAGAGCGGGGAGTTGTCGGAGCGACCCAGTACTTC
TRBV5-6	-	-	TRBJ2-7	CAGLWGRPYEQYF	TGTGCCGGCCTATGGGGCAGGCCCTACGAGCAGTACTTC
TRBV7-9	-	-	TRBJ2-4	CASSPDSSAKNIQYF	TGTGCCAGCAGCCCCGACTCGTCAGCCAAAAACATTCAGTACTTC
TRBV6-6	-	TRBD1	TRBJ1-2	CASKPGQGRGGYGYTF	TGTGCCAGCAAACCGGGACAGGGTAGGGGCGGCTATGGCTACACCTTC
TRBV19	few	TRBD1	TRBJ1-5	CASSTGQYNQPQHF	TGTGCCAGTAGTACGGGACAGTACAATCAGCCCCAGCATTTT
TRBV4-1	-	TRBD1	TRBJ1-6	CASSQHPGQSNSPLHF	TGCGCCAGCAGCCAGCATCCGGGACAGAGTAATTCACCCCTCCACTTT
TRBV5-3	few	-	TRBJ2-7	CARSQNKPWPYEQYF	TGTGCCAGAAGCCAAAACAAGCCCTGGCCCTACGAGCAGTACTTC
TRBV5-4	-	-	TRBJ1-1	CASSPKTGSAEAFF	TGTGCCAGCAGCCCGAAAACAGGGTCCGCTGAAGCTTTCTTT
TRBV27	-	-	TRBJ2-2	CASSFGGYGPGELFF	TGTGCCAGCAGTTTCGGGGGCTATGGGCCCGGGGAGCTGTTTTTT
TRBV9	-	-	TRBJ2-3	CASSDGTSTDTQYF	TGTGCCAGCAGTGATGGGACTAGCACAGATACGCAGTATTTT
TRBV9	-	-	TRBJ2-5	CASSVSDYRETQYF	TGTGCCAGCAGCGTAAGTGACTACAGGGAGACCCAGTACTTC
TRBV6-5	-	-	TRBJ1-2	CASSPTEPNYGYTF	TGTGCCAGCAGTCCGACGGAACCTAACTATGGCTACACCTTC
TRBV5-6	-	-	TRBJ1-2	CASSLDGTMEGYTF	TGTGCCAGCAGCTTGGACGGGACCATGGAGGGCTACACCTTC
TRBV6-5	-	-	TRBJ2-3	CASSLTSTDTQYF	TGTGCCAGCAGTCTGACTAGCACAGATACGCAGTATTTT
TRBV2	few	-	TRBJ1-2	CASSRDLGGYTF	TGTGCCAGCAGCCGCGATCTGGGGGGCTACACCTTC
TRBV7-8	-	TRBD1	TRBJ2-1	CASSLGAGGTYNEQFF	TGTGCCAGCAGCTTGGGGGCAGGGGGCACCTACAATGAGCAGTTCTTC
TRBV20-1	-	-	TRBJ2-7	CGMGSGYEQYF	TGCGGGATGGGGAGCGGCTACGAGCAGTACTTC
TRBV5-4	-	TRBD1	TRBJ1-2	CASSPKGQGFYGYTF	TGTGCCAGCAGCCCCAAGGGACAGGGTTTCTATGGCTACACCTTC
TRBV19	-	TRBD1	TRBJ2-7	CASSPGTGTYEQYF	TGTGCCAGTAGTCCCGGGACAGGGACGTACGAGCAGTACTTC
TRBV14	-	TRBD1	TRBJ1-1	CASSQTGTGGRRNTEAFF	TGTGCCAGCAGCCAAACCGGGACAGGGGGTCGCCGGAACACTGAAGCTTTCTTT
TRBV4-3	-	TRBD1	TRBJ1-1	CASSHDGQGGTEAFF	TGCGCCAGCAGCCACGATGGACAGGGAGGCACTGAAGCTTTCTTT
TRBV4-3	-	-	TRBJ1-6	CASSQDTEDNSPLHF	TGCGCCAGCAGCCAAGACACGGAGGATAATTCACCCCTCCACTTT
TRBV27	-	-	TRBJ1-1	CASSFQGLETEAFF	TGTGCCAGCAGTTTTCAGGGGCTGGAGACTGAAGCTTTCTTT
TRBV5-1	-	-	TRBJ2-5	CASSLLPSSERIQETQYF	TGCGCCAGCAGCTTACTCCCTAGTTCGGAGCGTATACAAGAGACCCAGTACTTC
TRBV29-1	-	TRBD2	TRBJ2-4	CSGRTSENIQYF	TGCAGCGGGCGGACTAGCGAAAACATTCAGTACTTC
TRBV25-1	-	-	TRBJ1-1	CASSGTRVAFF	TGTGCCAGCAGTGGAACTAGGGTTGCTTTCTTT